This T cell receptor beta chain is from a study of CD8+ T cells in alopecia areata. Extracted RNA was reverse transcribed into cDNA, the sequencing template. Repertoires were generated with immunoSEQ multiplex PCR, while TCRdb's copy carries only in-frame clones and drops some. The table shows 150,000 to 200,000 clones, with 50% to 65% occurring only once. The CDR3 has 11 amino acids. Germline CDR1 is SQVTM and CDR2 is ANQGSEA. Trimming removed 7 bases from V and 3 bases from J, with 9 bases in between. This clonotype was obtained from a human donor in good health. The chain employs TRBV29-1 and TRBJ1-2; D possibly corresponds to TRBD1 (5 bases). Sequencing was done on a sample of CD4+ T cells sorted from blood. The chain's CDR3 is CSGGSDYGYTF. CDR3 DNA: TGCAGCGGGGGGTCTGACTATGGCTACACCTTC. The full variable domain, completed using reference TRBV29-1 and TRBJ1-2, is SAVISQKPSRDICQRGTSLTIQCQVDSQVTMMFWYRQQPGQSLTLIATANQGSEATYESGFVIDKFPISRPNLTFSTLTVSNMSPEDSSIYLCSGGSDYGYTFGSGTRLTVV.